This T cell receptor beta chain was obtained from a study of HIV-infected children after antiretroviral therapy interruption. Whole-study context: Weeks 0, 12, interruption end (24 or 48), and about 3 years post-study gave interruption-arm samples. Whole-study results and caveats: Shared-triplet CDR3 clusters increased after interruption in a few patients.

A 3' RACE protocol on RNA, with unique molecular identifiers, produced the TCR library. TCRdb independently ran MiXCR on the 3' RACE reads; one entry per CDR3 protein. In the table there are a few thousand distinct CDR3 sequences, more than 4.5% of which are singletons. The treatment was: PENTA 11 planned treatment interruption arm or continuous ART arm. Samples needed at least 5 million viable cryopreserved PBMCs. Memory CD8+ CD45RO+ CD45RA- T cells were sorted from thawed PBMCs. This clonotype was observed many times. The antigen remains unidentified. CDR1 and CDR2 (germline): SGHAT, FQNNGV. Between the trimmed V and J ends, which lost 0 bases and 3 bases, there was a span of 11 bases. This CDR3 comprises 15 residues.

The clonotype originates from a pool of human donors with HIV. The chain couples TRBV11-2 to TRBJ2-5; TRBD1 might be the D (5 bases). The material sequenced was CD45RO+ CD8+ T cells from PBMCs, pooled from several time points, taken from a donor given antiretroviral therapy, either interrupted or continuous. The subset here: memory CD8+ CD45RO+ CD45RA- T cells. The CDR3, as DNA: TGTGCCAGCAGCTTAGAATATGTAGGGGAAGAGACCCAGTACTTC. Protein product: CASSLEYVGEETQYF.